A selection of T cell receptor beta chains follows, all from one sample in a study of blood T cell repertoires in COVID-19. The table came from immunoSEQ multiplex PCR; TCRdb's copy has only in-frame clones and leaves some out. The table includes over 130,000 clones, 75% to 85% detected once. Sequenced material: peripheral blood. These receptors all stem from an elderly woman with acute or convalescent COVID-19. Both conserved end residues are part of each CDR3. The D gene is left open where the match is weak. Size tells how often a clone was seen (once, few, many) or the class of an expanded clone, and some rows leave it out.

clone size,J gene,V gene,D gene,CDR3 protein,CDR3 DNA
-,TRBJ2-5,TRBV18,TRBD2,CASSPTSTSTPETQYF,TGTGCCAGCTCGCCGACTAGCACTTCAACTCCAGAGACCCAGTACTTC
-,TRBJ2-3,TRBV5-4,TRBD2,CASSRASGTTDTQYF,TGTGCCAGCAGTCGGGCTAGCGGAACCACAGATACGCAGTATTTT
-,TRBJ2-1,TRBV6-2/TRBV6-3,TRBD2,CASSYFLLAGGKDEQFF,TGTGCCAGCAGTTACTTCCTACTAGCGGGAGGGAAGGATGAGCAGTTCTTC
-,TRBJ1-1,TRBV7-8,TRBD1,CASSRLQGGDTEAFF,TGTGCCAGCAGCAGACTACAGGGGGGTGACACTGAAGCTTTCTTT
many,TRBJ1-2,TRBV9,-,CASSVGRGGGGYTF,TGTGCCAGCAGCGTAGGAAGAGGGGGTGGTGGCTACACCTTC
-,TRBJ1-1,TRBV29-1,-,CSVVGVWRRTRDTEAFF,TGCAGCGTTGTAGGGGTGTGGCGCCGAACACGGGACACTGAAGCTTTCTTT
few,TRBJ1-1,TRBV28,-,CASSLAAQDTEAFF,TGTGCCAGCAGTTTGGCTGCCCAGGACACTGAAGCTTTCTTT
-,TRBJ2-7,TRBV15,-,CATSRAGSSYEQYF,TGTGCCACCAGCAGAGCTGGTAGCTCCTACGAGCAGTACTTC
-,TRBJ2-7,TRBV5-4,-,CASSSGLLSYEQYF,TGTGCCAGCAGCTCGGGACTTCTATCCTACGAGCAGTACTTC
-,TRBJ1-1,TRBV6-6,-,CASSYRTQGGTEAFF,TGTGCCAGCAGTTACCGGACTCAGGGAGGAACTGAAGCTTTCTTT
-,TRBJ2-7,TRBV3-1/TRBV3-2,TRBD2,CASSQEGLAGSYEQYF,TGTGCCAGCAGCCAAGAGGGACTAGCGGGCTCCTACGAGCAGTACTTC